This is a list of T cell receptor delta chains from one sample in a study of gamma-delta chains in newborns, infants, children. TCRdb reanalyzed the reads using CATT. The repertoire holds just under 9,500 delta-chain clones, with 22% as singletons. The sequenced sample was blood. These receptors came from a child who was a newborn, infant or young child, either healthy, febrile or measles-vaccinated (not recorded which). Each CDR3 is given with its conserved first and last residue. The D gene is left open where the match is weak. Expanded clones get a size class; other rows say once, few or many, or leave the size out.

TRDD3 . TRDJ1 TRDV2 TGTGCCTGTGACACGCTGGGGGATCCCCCTTACACCGATAAACTCATCTTT CACDTLGDPPYTDKLIF
TRDD3 few TRDJ1 TRDV2 TGTGCCTGTGACCCTATCCTACGGGGGGATACCACCGATAAACTCATCTTT CACDPILRGDTTDKLIF
TRDD3 few TRDJ1 TRDV2 TGTGCCTGTGACATCTGGGGGACTCTCGATAAACTCATCTTT CACDIWGTLDKLIF
TRDD3 few TRDJ1 TRDV1 TGTGCTCTTGAAGTGTGGGGGATACGCATGTACACCGATAAACTCATCTTT CALEVWGIRMYTDKLIF
. . TRDJ1 TRDV2 TGTGCCTGTGACACCGTAGTGGACACCGATAAACTCATCTTT CACDTVVDTDKLIF
TRDD3 few TRDJ1 TRDV2 TGTGCCTGTGACACCGTAGGACTTCTGGGGGGGCCCACCGATAAACTCATCTTT CACDTVGLLGGPTDKLIF
. medium-sized TRDJ1 TRDV2 TGTGCCTGTGACTCTGTTATGGGGGTAGAGTACACCGATAAACTCATCTTT CACDSVMGVEYTDKLIF
TRDD3 few TRDJ1 TRDV2 TGTGCCTGTGACACCCTTGGGGGCGTAATGGGGGATACGGCGGATAAACTCATCTTT CACDTLGGVMGDTADKLIF
TRDD3 few TRDJ1 TRDV2 TGTGCCTGTGACACCGTGCGCTGGGGGAATACGATATCCACCGATAAACTCATCTTT CACDTVRWGNTISTDKLIF
TRDD3 medium-sized TRDJ1 TRDV2 TGTGCCTGTGACACCCACGGAAGGGGGATAGCGAAACGGGACCAAAACGATAAACTCATCTTT CACDTHGRGIAKRDQNDKLIF
TRDD3 . TRDJ1 TRDV2 TGTGCCTGTGACACCGTGTTGGGGGATACGTATGGCGATAAACTCATCTTT CACDTVLGDTYGDKLIF
TRDD3 . TRDJ1 TRDV2 TGTGCCTGTGACGGTGTACTGGGGGATACGCGAGTAAGGGGTAAACTCATCTTT CACDGVLGDTRVRGKLIF
TRDD3 . TRDJ3 TRDV2 TGTGCCTGTGACACCGTACTGGGGGATACCTCCTGGGACACCCGACAGATGTTTTTC CACDTVLGDTSWDTRQMFF
TRDD3 . TRDJ1 TRDV2 TGTGCCTGTGACAGCATTACTGGGGGATACGCGAGCGAGGTGAGCGATAAACTCATCTTT CACDSITGGYASEVSDKLIF
TRDD3 . TRDJ1 TRDV2 TGTGCCTGCGACACCGTGGAAGTACTGGGGGATTTACTCGATAAACTCATCTTT CACDTVEVLGDLLDKLIF
. few TRDJ1 TRDV2 TGTGCCTGTGACCTCCTTAAAAGCCAAATACGGAGCCAAGAATCCACCGATAAACTCATCTTT CACDLLKSQIRSQESTDKLIF
. medium-sized TRDJ1 TRDV2 TGTGCCTGTGACACCGTGGGGATGGCCACCGATAAACTCATCTTT CACDTVGMATDKLIF
. few TRDJ3 TRDV2 TGTGCCTGTGACACCGTAGGGGGGAGCTCCTGGGACATCCGACAGATGTTTTTC CACDTVGGSSWDIRQMFF
TRDD3 . TRDJ1 TRDV2 TGTGCCTGTGACACCGTAGACTCACTGGGGGACCGCCTGACGCACACCGATAAACTCATCTTT CACDTVDSLGDRLTHTDKLIF
TRDD3 . TRDJ1 TRDV2 TGTGCCTGTGACCTACTGGGGGATACGACGGGCGATAAACTCATCTTT CACDLLGDTTGDKLIF
TRDD3 few TRDJ1 TRDV1 TGTGCTCTTGGGACGTGTTCCCTTTTCAACTGGGGGTCCGATAAACTCATCTTT CALGTCSLFNWGSDKLIF
TRDD2 few TRDJ1 TRDV2 TGTGCCTGTGACCTAGCCCTTCCTCTCACCGATAAACTCATCTTT CACDLALPLTDKLIF
TRDD3 medium-sized TRDJ1 TRDV2 TGTGCCTGTGACACGATTACTGGGGGCCTGAGTTACACCGATAAACTCATCTTT CACDTITGGLSYTDKLIF
TRDD3 few TRDJ3 TRDV2 TGTGCCTGTGACACCCCTGGGGGATACGGTACCAGGAGCTCCTGGGACACCCGACAGATGTTTTTC CACDTPGGYGTRSSWDTRQMFF
TRDD3 . TRDJ3 TRDV2 TGTGCTTCCGAATTACTGGGGGATACCTCCTGGGACACCCGACAGATGTTTTTC CASELLGDTSWDTRQMFF
TRDD3 medium-sized TRDJ3 TRDV2 TGTGCCTGTGACACCCTGGGGGATCCCTCCTCCTGGGACACCCGACAGATGTTTTTC CACDTLGDPSSWDTRQMFF
TRDD3 few TRDJ1 TRDV2 TGTGCCTGTGACACCGTTCTGGGGGATACGCCCGGTCCCAAACTCATCTTT CACDTVLGDTPGPKLIF
TRDD3 . TRDJ1 TRDV1 TGTGCTCTTGGGGAAGGTGGGGGATACGATAAACTCATCTTT CALGEGGGYDKLIF
TRDD3 . TRDJ1 TRDV2 TGTGCCTGTGTCGGACTGGGGGATACGATCACCGATAAACTCATCTTT CACVGLGDTITDKLIF
. . TRDJ3 TRDV1 TGTGCTCTTGGGGACCTCACTAGGGTCCCCTCCTGGGACACCCGACAGATGTTTTTC CALGDLTRVPSWDTRQMFF